This T cell receptor (beta chain) was observed in a study of blood T cell repertoires in COVID-19. Study overall: Sites in the United States, Italy and Spain provided acute and convalescent COVID-19 samples. PBMCs, B-cell-depleted T cells, or T cells provided the cDNA or gDNA that made up the material.

Sequencing used immunoSEQ multiplex PCR; TCRdb keeps in-frame clones, though not all of them. The data show approximately 160,000 clones, roughly four fifths seen once. This TCR derives from a man aged 50 to 59 who had recovered from COVID-19. The sample consisted of PBMCs or T cells enriched from blood (not recorded which).

The CDR3: CASSPRPGTPSYNEQFF. The CDR3 DNA reads TGTGCCAGCTCACCAAGACCCGGGACACCCTCCTACAATGAGCAGTTCTTC. The V and J genes are TRBV18 and TRBJ2-1; tentatively, D is TRBD1 (6 bases). V was shortened by 2 bases and J by 0 bases, with 14 bases between the two germline ends. The CDR3 totals 17 residues. Germline assignment: CDR1 KGHSH and CDR2 LQKENI.